These 26 T cell receptor beta chains originate from one sample sequenced in a study of blood T cell repertoires in COVID-19. The assay was immunoSEQ multiplex PCR, and TCRdb's table has in-frame clones only and misses some. The sample carries 130,000 to 150,000 clones, about nine tenths recorded once. Material for sequencing was peripheral blood. These receptors came from a human donor in a cohort sampled during active COVID-19.

This chain joins TRBV4-3 and TRBJ2-1; a possible D gene is TRBD2 (6 bases). This CDR3 spans 16 amino acids. The germline V gene has CDR1 LGHNA and CDR2 YSLEER. Trimming removed 0 bases at V and 6 bases at J, with 15 bases between. CDR3 protein: CASSQDRAGRLNEQFF. CDR3 in DNA: TGCGCCAGCAGCCAAGATCGGGCGGGGCGTCTCAATGAGCAGTTCTTC.

The sample holds one count of this clone. The rearrangement links TRBV7-9 to TRBJ1-1; D gene uncertain. V dropped 8 bases and J dropped 2 bases, with 18 bases sitting between them. The CDR3 spans 15 residues. CDR1 and CDR2 (germline): SEHNR, FQNEAQ (reference sequence). The CDR3 DNA sequence: TGTGCCAGCCGTCGAAACAGACTAGGAAACACTGAAGCTTTCTTT. Translating it yields CASRRNRLGNTEAFF.

The chain couples TRBV2 to TRBJ1-6; D is unresolved. The germline CDR1 and CDR2 sequences are SNHLY and FYNNEI. The V end was cut by 6 bases, the J end by 4 bases, with 10 bases between. CDR3 size: 14 residues. CDR3 DNA: TGTGCCAGCAGCTTACAGCCATATAATTCACCCCTCCACTTT. It translates to CASSLQPYNSPLHF. The full variable domain, with the rest looked up from reference TRBV2 and TRBJ1-6, is EPEVTQTPSHQVTQMGQEVILRCVPISNHLYFYWYRQILGQKVEFLVSFYNNEISEKSEIFDDQFSVERPDGSNFTLKIRSTKLEDSAMYFCASSLQPYNSPLHFGNGTRLTVT.

This chain uses TRBV19 with TRBJ1-2, with D maybe TRBD1 (5 bases). V lost 2 bases to trimming and J lost 4 bases, with 11 bases between them. This CDR3 region has 14 residues. Germline-derived CDR1 and CDR2 are LNHDA and SQIVND (reference sequence). In DNA, the CDR3 is TGTGCCAGTAGTATACAGGGCCCCCTCTATGGCTACACCTTC. Its protein is CASSIQGPLYGYTF.

CDR3 sequence (DNA): TGTGCCAGCAGCTTAGGGACAGGGGGCTATGTGAACACTGAAGCTTTCTTT. This translates into CASSLGTGGYVNTEAFF. The chain links TRBV7-2 to TRBJ1-1; 11 positions agree with TRBD1. J gave up 0 bases and V 1 base, and 4 bases lay outside the gene matches. This CDR3 has 17 residues. Germline V CDR1 and CDR2: SGHTA, FQGNSA.

This clone was recorded a few times. This chain uses TRBV2 with TRBJ1-6, with 7 bases identical to TRBD1. J was trimmed by 10 bases and V by 5 bases; bases with no gene match: 11. The CDR3 totals 15 residues. The germline gives CDR1 SNHLY, CDR2 FYNNEI. The CDR3 nucleotides read TGTGCCAGCAGTCCCATAAGACAGGGCGGCTCACCCCTCCACTTT. It specifies CASSPIRQGGSPLHF.

The chain couples TRBV5-4 to TRBJ1-2, with D possibly TRBD1 on 5 matching bases. Germline-derived CDR1 and CDR2 are SGHNT and YYREEE (reference sequence). The CDR3 has 15 amino acids. Trimming stripped 0 bases from V and 4 bases from J, with 13 bases between. The CDR3 loop reads CASSLGAGMGYGYTF. The CDR3 nucleotides are TGTGCCAGCAGCTTGGGGGCAGGGATGGGCTATGGCTACACCTTC.

This rearrangement joins TRBV4-3 to TRBJ2-7; 7 nucleotides align to TRBD2. The V gene end was trimmed by 1 base and the J gene end by 4 bases; junction bases not matched to a gene: 7. CDR1 LGHNA and CDR2 YSLEER come from the germline V gene. The CDR3 covers 15 residues. The CDR3, as DNA: TGCGCCAGCAGCCAAGGTTCGAGCGGGAAGTACGAGCAGTACTTC. It codes for CASSQGSSGKYEQYF.

The CDR3 spells CSVETRQGPGELFF. DNA for the CDR3: TGCAGCGTTGAGACGAGACAGGGGCCCGGGGAGCTGTTTTTT. This chain joins TRBV29-1 and TRBJ2-2; TRBD1 agrees at 8 bases. V was pared by 3 bases and J by 6 bases, with 6 bases of the junction left unmatched. CDR1 is SQVTM and CDR2 is ANQGSEA in the germline V gene. The CDR3 has 14 residues.

The chain joins TRBV7-3 to TRBJ1-2, with 7 bases matching TRBD1. The CDR3 is 16 amino acids. Looked up from germline, CDR1 is SGHTA and CDR2 is FQGTGA. Trimming removed 4 bases from V and 4 bases from J; junction bases left unmatched: 12. The CDR3 bases are TGTGCCAGCAGCTCAGGACCGACAGGGCCGGCCTATGGCTACACCTTC. It translates to CASSSGPTGPAYGYTF.

In this sample, this clone turned up a few times. The chain is built from TRBV2 and TRBJ1-4; no firm D call. CDR1 is SNHLY and CDR2 is FYNNEI in the germline V gene. This CDR3 is built from 16 residues. V shed 0 bases and J shed 11 bases, with 19 bases lying between them. The CDR3 is CASSEARGGPLYKLFF. CDR3 nucleotides: TGTGCCAGCAGTGAAGCGCGGGGAGGCCCTTTGTACAAACTGTTTTTT.

A single count supports this clone. V and J are TRBV2 and TRBJ2-5, with 9 bases fitting TRBD2. CDR1 and CDR2 from the germline V gene are SNHLY and FYNNEI. CDR3 size: 14 residues. Trimming removed 6 bases from V and 5 bases from J; junction bases left unmatched: 7. The CDR3 DNA reads as TGTGCCAGCAGCGAGAGCGGGGGGAGGGAGACCCAGTACTTC. It translates to CASSESGGRETQYF.

The chain links TRBV27 to TRBJ1-5; weak D call: TRBD1 (5 bases). Per the germline V gene, CDR1 is MNHEY and CDR2 is SMNVEV (reference sequence). Deletions cut 5 bases from V and 0 bases from J, with 11 bases between. The CDR3 runs to 15 residues. The CDR3 region is CASSVRGYSNQPQHF. The CDR3 nucleotides are TGTGCCAGCAGTGTGCGGGGGTATAGCAATCAGCCCCAGCATTTT.

The genes are TRBV2 and TRBJ2-3; D call uncertain. Germline V gene sequence: CDR1 SNHLY, CDR2 FYNNEI. This CDR3 is built from 11 residues. The ends were cut back, 5 bases at V and 3 bases at J, with 3 bases in the middle. The CDR3 loop reads CASSSTDTQYF. In DNA, the CDR3 is TGTGCCAGCAGTTCTACAGATACGCAGTATTTT.

The chain is built from TRBV7-8 and TRBJ2-7, with 7 nucleotides matching TRBD1. The CDR3 runs to 16 residues. Germline V gene lookup returns CDR1 SGHVS and CDR2 FQNEAQ. Trimming cost V 7 bases and J 1 base; bases outside gene matches: 13. The CDR3 is CASTNRQGEMSYEQYF. The CDR3 DNA reads as TGTGCCAGCACCAATAGGCAGGGGGAAATGTCCTACGAGCAGTACTTC.

This rearrangement joins TRBV5-4 to TRBJ2-5, with D possibly TRBD1 on 6 matching bases. Trimming took 4 bases from V and 8 from J, leaving 12 bases between them. The length of the CDR3 is 12 residues. The germline V gene encodes CDR1 SGHNT and CDR2 YYREEE (reference sequence). This CDR3 is CASSLQGETQYF. CDR3 DNA sequence: TGTGCCAGCAGCCTACAGGGTGAAACCCAGTACTTC.

J is TRBJ1-1 and V is TRBV30; D might be TRBD1 (5 bases). V was cut by 0 bases and J by 8 bases, with 10 bases left in between. CDR3 size: 12 residues. The germline gives CDR1 GTSNPN, CDR2 SVGIG (reference sequence). For the CDR3, the DNA is TGTGCCTGGAGTGTATCGGCAGGGGAAGCTTTCTTT. This gives the protein CAWSVSAGEAFF.

J is TRBJ2-5 and V is TRBV7-9; TRBD1 agrees at 7 bases. With V trimmed by 4 bases and J by 5 bases, 10 bases remained unmatched. The CDR3 spans 15 residues. CDR1 SEHNR and CDR2 FQNEAQ come from the germline V gene (reference sequence). The CDR3 spells CASSSSTGPDETQYF. DNA for the CDR3: TGTGCCAGCAGCTCATCGACAGGGCCCGATGAGACCCAGTACTTC.

This clone was recorded a few times. The genes are TRBV2 and TRBJ1-6; a possible D gene is TRBD1 (5 bases). The germline V gene encodes CDR1 SNHLY and CDR2 FYNNEI. This CDR3 is built from 12 residues. Trimming cost V 0 bases and J 11 bases, with 5 bases left between them. Here the CDR3 DNA reads TGTGCCAGCAGTGAAGCAGGGGCACCCCTCCACTTT. Translating it yields CASSEAGAPLHF.

The chain joins TRBV3-1 (or the pseudogene TRBV3-2) to TRBJ1-2; 7 bases agree with TRBD1. Germline trimming cut 1 base from V and 1 base from J; bases unmatched to any gene: 15. CDR1 is LGHDT, CDR2 YNNKEL, per germline (reference sequence). The CDR3 is 19 amino acids. Written as DNA, the CDR3 is TGTGCCAGCAGCCAAGTGGGGGACCTAGGGGGCCAGATTAACTATGGCTACACCTTC. It translates to CASSQVGDLGGQINYGYTF.

The gene calls are TRBV11-2 and TRBJ1-6; D uncertain. CDR1 is SGHAT, CDR2 FQNNGV, per germline. The V end was cut by 5 bases, the J end by 3 bases, with 11 bases between. The CDR3 has 15 amino acids. The CDR3 spells CASSLGLHYNSPLHF. In DNA form, the CDR3 reads TGTGCCAGCAGCCTAGGACTACACTATAATTCACCCCTCCACTTT.

The chain is built from TRBV19 and TRBJ1-5, with TRBD1 matching 7 bases. Germline CDR1 and CDR2: LNHDA and SQIVND (reference sequence). V lost 7 bases to trimming and J lost 0 bases; unmatched junction nucleotides: 6. The CDR3 length is 15 residues. CDR3 in amino acids: CASTYRGLSNQPQHF. The CDR3 DNA is TGTGCCAGTACCTACAGGGGACTTAGCAATCAGCCCCAGCATTTT.

This chain links TRBV2 with TRBJ1-2; the D gene is possibly TRBD1 (5 bases). The CDR3 spans 13 residues. V shed 3 bases and J shed 7 bases, with 12 bases lying between them. CDR1 is SNHLY, CDR2 FYNNEI, per germline. The CDR3 nucleotides are TGTGCCAGCAGTGACCAGGGTCATATTGGCTACACCTTC. It yields the protein CASSDQGHIGYTF. Full variable domain (remainder filled in from reference TRBV2 and TRBJ1-2): EPEVTQTPSHQVTQMGQEVILRCVPISNHLYFYWYRQILGQKVEFLVSFYNNEISEKSEIFDDQFSVERPDGSNFTLKIRSTKLEDSAMYFCASSDQGHIGYTFGSGTRLTVV.

The chain is built from TRBV5-4 and TRBJ1-1, with D unresolved. The V end lost 6 bases, the J end lost 4 bases, and 16 bases lay between the germline ends. The CDR3 consists of 14 residues. CDR1 SGHNT and CDR2 YYREEE come from the germline V gene (reference sequence). CDR3 sequence reads: CASTPQRGSTEAFF. CDR3 bases: TGTGCCAGCACCCCGCAGCGGGGTTCCACTGAAGCTTTCTTT.

V and J are TRBV19 and TRBJ1-6; the match to TRBD1 covers 10 bases. The CDR3 extends over 16 amino acids. Germline CDR1 LNHDA, CDR2 SQIVND (reference sequence). Losses at the gene ends were 3 bases for V and 7 bases for J; bases not matched to a gene: 6. The CDR3 protein is CASSIDRGHTNSPLHF. The CDR3 coding sequence is TGTGCCAGTAGTATCGACAGGGGGCATACGAATTCACCCCTCCACTTT. Combining the CDR3 with reference TRBV19 and TRBJ1-6 gives the whole variable domain DGGITQSPKYLFRKEGQNVTLSCEQNLNHDAMYWYRQDPGQGLRLIYYSQIVNDFQKGDIAEGYSVSREKKESFPLTVTSAQKNPTAFYLCASSIDRGHTNSPLHFGNGTRLTVT.

This chain joins TRBV7-2 and TRBJ1-1; the D gene is possibly TRBD1 (5 bases). The length of the CDR3 is 14 residues. The V gene's germline CDR1 is SGHTA and CDR2 FQGNSA. V lost 2 bases to trimming and J lost 2 bases, with 9 bases between them. The CDR3 protein is CASSLIRANTEAFF. As DNA, the CDR3 is TGTGCCAGCAGCTTAATCAGGGCTAACACTGAAGCTTTCTTT.